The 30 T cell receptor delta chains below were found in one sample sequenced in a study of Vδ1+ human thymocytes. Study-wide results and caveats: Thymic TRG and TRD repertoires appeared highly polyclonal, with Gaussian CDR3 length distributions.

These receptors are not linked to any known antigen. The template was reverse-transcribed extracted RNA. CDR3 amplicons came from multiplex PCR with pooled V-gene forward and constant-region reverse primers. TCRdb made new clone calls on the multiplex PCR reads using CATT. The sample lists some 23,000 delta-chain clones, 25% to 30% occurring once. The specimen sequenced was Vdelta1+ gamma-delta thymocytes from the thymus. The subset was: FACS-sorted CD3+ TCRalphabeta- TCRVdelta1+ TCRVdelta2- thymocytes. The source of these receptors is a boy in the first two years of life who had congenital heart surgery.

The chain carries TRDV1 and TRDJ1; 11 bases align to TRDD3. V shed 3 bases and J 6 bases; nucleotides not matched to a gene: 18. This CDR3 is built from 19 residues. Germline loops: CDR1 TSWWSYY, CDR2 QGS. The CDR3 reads CALGDHFSLLGDRRYKLIF. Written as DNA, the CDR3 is TGTGCTCTTGGGGACCACTTTTCCCTACTGGGGGATAGGCGATATAAACTCATCTTT.

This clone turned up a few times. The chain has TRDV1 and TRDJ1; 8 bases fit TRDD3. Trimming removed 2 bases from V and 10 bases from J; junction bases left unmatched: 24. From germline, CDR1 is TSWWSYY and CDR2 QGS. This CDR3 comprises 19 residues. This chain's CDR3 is CALGERFGLAAYWGSGLIF. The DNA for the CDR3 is TGTGCTCTTGGGGAAAGATTTGGCCTGGCGGCGTACTGGGGGTCAGGACTCATCTTT.

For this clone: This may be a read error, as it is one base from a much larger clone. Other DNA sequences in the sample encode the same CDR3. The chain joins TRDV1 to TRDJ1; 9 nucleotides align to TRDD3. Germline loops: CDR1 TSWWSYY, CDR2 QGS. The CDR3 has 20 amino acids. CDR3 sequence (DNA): TGTGCTCTTGGGGAACTTACCGGGGATACGGTTCCCATTTACACGGATAAACTCATCTTT. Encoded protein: CALGELTGDTVPIYTDKLIF.

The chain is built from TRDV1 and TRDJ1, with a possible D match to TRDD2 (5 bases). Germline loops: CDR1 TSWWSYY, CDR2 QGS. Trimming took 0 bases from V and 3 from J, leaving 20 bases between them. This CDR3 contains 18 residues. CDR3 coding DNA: TGTGCTCTTGGGGAACTAGTTCCTCCCGAGGTGACCCCCGATAAACTCATCTTT. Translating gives CALGELVPPEVTPDKLIF.

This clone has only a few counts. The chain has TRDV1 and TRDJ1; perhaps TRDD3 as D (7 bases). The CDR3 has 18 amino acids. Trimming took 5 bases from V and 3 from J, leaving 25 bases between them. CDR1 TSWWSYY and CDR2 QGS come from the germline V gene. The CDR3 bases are TGTGCTCTTGGGTCCTACTCGCTGTACTGGGGATCCCCCGATAAACTCATCTTT. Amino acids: CALGSYSLYWGSPDKLIF.

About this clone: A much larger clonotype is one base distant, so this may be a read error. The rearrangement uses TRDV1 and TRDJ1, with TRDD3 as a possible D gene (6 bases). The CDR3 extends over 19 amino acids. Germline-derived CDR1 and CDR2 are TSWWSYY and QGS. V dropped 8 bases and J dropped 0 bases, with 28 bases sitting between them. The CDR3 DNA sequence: TGTGCTCTTAGGGGACAGTTACCTTCTTGGGGGCCGTACACCGATAAACTCATCTTT. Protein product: CALRGQLPSWGPYTDKLIF.

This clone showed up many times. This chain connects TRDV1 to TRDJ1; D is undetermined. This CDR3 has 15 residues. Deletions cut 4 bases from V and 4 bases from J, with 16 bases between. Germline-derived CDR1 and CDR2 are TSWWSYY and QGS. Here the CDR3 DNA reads TGTGCTCTTGGGGTTAAACCATACAGGGACGATAAACTCATCTTT. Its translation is CALGVKPYRDDKLIF.

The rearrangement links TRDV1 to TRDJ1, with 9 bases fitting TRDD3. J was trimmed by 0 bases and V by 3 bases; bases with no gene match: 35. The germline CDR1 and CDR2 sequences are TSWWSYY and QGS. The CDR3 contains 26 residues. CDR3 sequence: CALGERVGRSTGGKNEPVQYTDKLIF. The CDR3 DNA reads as TGTGCTCTTGGGGAGCGGGTGGGAAGGTCCACTGGGGGAAAGAATGAACCAGTCCAGTACACCGATAAACTCATCTTT.

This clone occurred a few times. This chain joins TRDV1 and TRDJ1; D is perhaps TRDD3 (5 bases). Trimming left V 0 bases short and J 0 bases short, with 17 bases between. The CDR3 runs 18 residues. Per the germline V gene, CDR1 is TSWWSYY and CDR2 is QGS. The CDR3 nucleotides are TGTGCTCTTGGGGAACTGTCCGTCGGCTGGGAGCACACCGATAAACTCATCTTT. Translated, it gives CALGELSVGWEHTDKLIF.

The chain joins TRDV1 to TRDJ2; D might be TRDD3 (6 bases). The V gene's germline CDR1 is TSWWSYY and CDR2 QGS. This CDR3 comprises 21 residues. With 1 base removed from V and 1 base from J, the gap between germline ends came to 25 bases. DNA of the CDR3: TGTGCTCTTGGGGAACACGGACCTAACTCCCAGGGGATGGATTTGACAGCACAACTCTTCTTT. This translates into CALGEHGPNSQGMDLTAQLFF.

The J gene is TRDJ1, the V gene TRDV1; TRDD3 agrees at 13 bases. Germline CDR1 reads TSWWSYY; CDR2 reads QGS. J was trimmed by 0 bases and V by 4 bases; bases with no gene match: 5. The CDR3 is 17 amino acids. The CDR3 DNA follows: TGTGCTCTTGGGGTCTCACTGGGGGATACGTACACCGATAAACTCATCTTT. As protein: CALGVSLGDTYTDKLIF.

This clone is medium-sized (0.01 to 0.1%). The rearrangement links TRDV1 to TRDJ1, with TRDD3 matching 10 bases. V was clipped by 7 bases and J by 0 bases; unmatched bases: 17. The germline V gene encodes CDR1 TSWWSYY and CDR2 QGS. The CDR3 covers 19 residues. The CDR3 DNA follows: TGTGCTCTTGTCTCCTTCCGGGGTTACTGGGGGATCTACACCGATAAACTCATCTTT. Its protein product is CALVSFRGYWGIYTDKLIF.

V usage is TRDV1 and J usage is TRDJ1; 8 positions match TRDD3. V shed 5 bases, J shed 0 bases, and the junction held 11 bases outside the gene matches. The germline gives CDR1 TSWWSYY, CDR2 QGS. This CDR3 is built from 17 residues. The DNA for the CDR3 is TGTGCTCTTGGGACCCGTACTGGGGGTCCCTACACCGATAAACTCATCTTT. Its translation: CALGTRTGGPYTDKLIF.

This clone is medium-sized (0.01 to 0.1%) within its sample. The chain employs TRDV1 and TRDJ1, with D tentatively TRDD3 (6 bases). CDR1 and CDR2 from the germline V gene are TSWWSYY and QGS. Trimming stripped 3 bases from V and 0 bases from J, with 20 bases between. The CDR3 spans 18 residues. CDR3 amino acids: CALGDSPYWAMYTDKLIF. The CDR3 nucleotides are TGTGCTCTTGGGGACTCCCCGTACTGGGCGATGTACACCGATAAACTCATCTTT.

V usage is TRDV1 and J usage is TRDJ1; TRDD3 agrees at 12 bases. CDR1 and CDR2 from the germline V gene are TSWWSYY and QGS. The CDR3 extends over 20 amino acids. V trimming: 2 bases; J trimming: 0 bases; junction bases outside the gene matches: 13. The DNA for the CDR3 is TGTGCTCTTGGGGAAGTTCCTACCTGGGGGATACGCGGTTACACCGATAAACTCATCTTT. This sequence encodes CALGEVPTWGIRGYTDKLIF.

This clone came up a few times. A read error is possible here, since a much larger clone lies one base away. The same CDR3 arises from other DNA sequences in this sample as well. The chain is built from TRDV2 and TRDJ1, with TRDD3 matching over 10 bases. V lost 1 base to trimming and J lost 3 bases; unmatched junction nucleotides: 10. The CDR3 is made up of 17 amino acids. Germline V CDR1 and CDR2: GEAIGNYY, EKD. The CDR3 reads CACDTGVLGDVSDKLIF. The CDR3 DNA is TGTGCCTGTGACACGGGGGTACTGGGGGATGTGTCCGATAAACTCATCTTT.

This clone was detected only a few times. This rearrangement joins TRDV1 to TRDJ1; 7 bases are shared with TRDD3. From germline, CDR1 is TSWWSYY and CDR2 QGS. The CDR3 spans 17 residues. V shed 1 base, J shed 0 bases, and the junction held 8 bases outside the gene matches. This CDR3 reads CALGEPRIREYTDKLIF. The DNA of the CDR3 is TGTGCTCTTGGGGAACCGAGGATACGCGAATACACCGATAAACTCATCTTT.

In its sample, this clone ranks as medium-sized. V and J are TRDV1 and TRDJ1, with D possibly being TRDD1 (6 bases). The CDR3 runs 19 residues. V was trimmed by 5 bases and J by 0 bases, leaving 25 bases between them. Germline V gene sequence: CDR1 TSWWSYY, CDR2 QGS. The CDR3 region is CALGYQIGTHTRYTDKLIF. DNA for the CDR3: TGTGCTCTTGGGTACCAAATAGGTACCCATACAAGATACACCGATAAACTCATCTTT.

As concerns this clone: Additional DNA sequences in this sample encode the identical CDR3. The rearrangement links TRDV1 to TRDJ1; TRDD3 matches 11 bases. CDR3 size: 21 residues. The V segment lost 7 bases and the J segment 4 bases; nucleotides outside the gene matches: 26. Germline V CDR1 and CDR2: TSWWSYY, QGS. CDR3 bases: TGTGCTCTTGTGGATCCTACCCCTGTGCTGGGGGATACTTTAGGGAACGATAAACTCATCTTT. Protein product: CALVDPTPVLGDTLGNDKLIF.

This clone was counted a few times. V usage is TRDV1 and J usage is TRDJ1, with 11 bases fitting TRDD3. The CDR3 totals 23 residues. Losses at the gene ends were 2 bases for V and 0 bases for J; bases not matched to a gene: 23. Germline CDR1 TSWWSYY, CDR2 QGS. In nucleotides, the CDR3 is TGTGCTCTTGGGGAAACTTATACTTCCCCCACGGGGTACTGGGGGATAGACACCGATAAACTCATCTTT. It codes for CALGETYTSPTGYWGIDTDKLIF.

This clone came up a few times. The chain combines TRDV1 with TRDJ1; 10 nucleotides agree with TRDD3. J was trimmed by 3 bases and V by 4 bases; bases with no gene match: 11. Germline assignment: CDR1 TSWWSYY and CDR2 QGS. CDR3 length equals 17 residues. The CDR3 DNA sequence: TGTGCTCTTGGGGGGCCTCGTACTGGGGGATGGTCCGATAAACTCATCTTT. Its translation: CALGGPRTGGWSDKLIF.

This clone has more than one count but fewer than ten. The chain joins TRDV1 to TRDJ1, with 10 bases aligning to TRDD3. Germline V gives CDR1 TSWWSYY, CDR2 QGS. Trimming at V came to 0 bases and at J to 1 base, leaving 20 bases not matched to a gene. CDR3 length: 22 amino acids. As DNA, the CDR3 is TGTGCTCTTGGGGAACTCAGATCCGGTTGGTGGGGGATACTCACCAGCACCGATAAACTCATCTTT. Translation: CALGELRSGWWGILTSTDKLIF.

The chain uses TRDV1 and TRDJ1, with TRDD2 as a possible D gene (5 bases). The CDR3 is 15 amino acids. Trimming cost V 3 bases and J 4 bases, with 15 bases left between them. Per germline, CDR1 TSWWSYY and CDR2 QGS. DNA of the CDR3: TGTGCTCTTGGGGATAGCAATCCTAGAGACGATAAACTCATCTTT. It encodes CALGDSNPRDDKLIF.

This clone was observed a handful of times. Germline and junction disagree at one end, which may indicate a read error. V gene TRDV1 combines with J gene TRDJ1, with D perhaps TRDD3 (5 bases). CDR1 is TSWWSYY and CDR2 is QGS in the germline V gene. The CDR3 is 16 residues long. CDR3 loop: CALGERSLWRGHKLIF. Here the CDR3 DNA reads TGTGCTCTTGGAGAACGGAGTCTCTGGAGGGGACATAAACTCATCTTT.

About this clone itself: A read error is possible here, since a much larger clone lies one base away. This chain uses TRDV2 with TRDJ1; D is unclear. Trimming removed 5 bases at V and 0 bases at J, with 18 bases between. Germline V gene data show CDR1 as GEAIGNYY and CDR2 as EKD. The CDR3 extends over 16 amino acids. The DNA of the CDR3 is TGTGCCTGTGCCGAGGGGCCCTCCTCGTACACCGATAAACTCATCTTT. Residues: CACAEGPSSYTDKLIF.

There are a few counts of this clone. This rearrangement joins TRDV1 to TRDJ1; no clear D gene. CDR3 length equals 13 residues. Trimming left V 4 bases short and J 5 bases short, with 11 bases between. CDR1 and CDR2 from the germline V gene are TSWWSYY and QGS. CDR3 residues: CALGAPMPDKLIF. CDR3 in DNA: TGTGCTCTTGGGGCCCCCATGCCGGATAAACTCATCTTT.

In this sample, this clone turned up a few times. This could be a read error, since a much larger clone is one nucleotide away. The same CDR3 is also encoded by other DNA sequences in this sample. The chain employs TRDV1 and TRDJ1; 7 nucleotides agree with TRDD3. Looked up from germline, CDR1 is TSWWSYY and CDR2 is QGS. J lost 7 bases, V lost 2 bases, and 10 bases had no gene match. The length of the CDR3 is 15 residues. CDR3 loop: CALGEYADWGTKLIF. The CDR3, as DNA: TGTGCTCTTGGGGAATATGCTGATTGGGGGACTAAACTCATCTTT.

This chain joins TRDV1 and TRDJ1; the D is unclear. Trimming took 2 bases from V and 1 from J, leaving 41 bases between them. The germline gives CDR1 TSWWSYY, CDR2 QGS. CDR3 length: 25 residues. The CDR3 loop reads CALGEGLWRRGLRTAPGGFTDKLIF. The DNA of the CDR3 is TGTGCTCTTGGGGAAGGGCTTTGGCGGCGGGGTCTTCGTACTGCCCCGGGCGGGTTCACCGATAAACTCATCTTT.

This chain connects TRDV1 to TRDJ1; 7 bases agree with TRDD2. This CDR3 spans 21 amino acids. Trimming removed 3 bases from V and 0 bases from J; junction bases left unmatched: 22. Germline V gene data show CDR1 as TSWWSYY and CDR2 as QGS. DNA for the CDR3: TGTGCTCTTGGGGATCTCGAAGATTCCTACGAGAGGGCCTCAAACACCGATAAACTCATCTTT. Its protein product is CALGDLEDSYERASNTDKLIF.

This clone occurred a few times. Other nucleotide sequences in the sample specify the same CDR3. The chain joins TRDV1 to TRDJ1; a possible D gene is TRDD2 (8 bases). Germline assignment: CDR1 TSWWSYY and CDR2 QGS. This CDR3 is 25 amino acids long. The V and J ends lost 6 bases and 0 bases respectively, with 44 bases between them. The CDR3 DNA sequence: TGTGCTCTTGGAAATCCGCAACTTCCTACCGGGCGATCGGTACTGGGGTCCTTATACACCGATAAACTCATCTTT. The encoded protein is CALGNPQLPTGRSVLGSLYTDKLIF.